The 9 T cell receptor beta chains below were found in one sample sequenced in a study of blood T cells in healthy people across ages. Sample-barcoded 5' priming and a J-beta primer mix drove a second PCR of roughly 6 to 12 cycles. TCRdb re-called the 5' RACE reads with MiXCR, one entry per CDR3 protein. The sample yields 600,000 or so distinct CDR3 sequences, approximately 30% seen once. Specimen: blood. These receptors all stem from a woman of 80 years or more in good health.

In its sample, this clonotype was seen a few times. Here the CDR3 DNA reads TGTGCCTGGACCTTAGGGGGAACTACCTACGAGCAGTACTTC. Protein product: CAWTLGGTTYEQYF. The chain uses TRBV30 and TRBJ2-7; tentative D call: TRBD1 (6 bases). V gave up 4 bases and J gave up 2 bases, with 15 bases separating them. CDR3 length: 14 residues. CDR1 is GTSNPN and CDR2 is SVGIG in the germline V gene (reference sequence). The full variable domain, with the rest looked up from reference TRBV30 and TRBJ2-7, is SQTIHQWPATLVQPVGSPLSLECTVEGTSNPNLYWYRQAAGRGLQLLFYSVGIGQISSEVPQNLSASRPQDRQFILSSKKLLLSDSGFYLCAWTLGGTTYEQYFGPGTRLTVT.

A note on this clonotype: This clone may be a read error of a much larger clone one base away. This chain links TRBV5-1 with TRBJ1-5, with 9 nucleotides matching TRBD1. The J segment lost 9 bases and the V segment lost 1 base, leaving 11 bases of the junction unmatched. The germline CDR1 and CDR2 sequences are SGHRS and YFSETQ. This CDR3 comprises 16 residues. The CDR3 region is CASSLRPGQGSGPQHF. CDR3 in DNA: TGCGCCAGCAGCTTGAGACCGGGACAGGGAAGCGGGCCCCAGCATTTT.

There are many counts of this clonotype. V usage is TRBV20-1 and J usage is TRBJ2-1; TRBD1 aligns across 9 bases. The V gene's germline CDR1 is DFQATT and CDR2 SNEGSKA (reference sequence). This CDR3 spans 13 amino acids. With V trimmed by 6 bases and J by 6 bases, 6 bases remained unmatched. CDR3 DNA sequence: TGCAGTGCCTGGGCGGACAGGGGCAATGAGCAGTTCTTC. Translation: CSAWADRGNEQFF.

The chain's CDR3 is CASSLEAGNQPQHF. DNA of the CDR3: TGCGCCAGCAGCTTGGAGGCGGGGAACCAGCCCCAGCATTTT. The V and J genes are TRBV5-1 and TRBJ1-5, with D unclear. The length of the CDR3 is 14 residues. V shed 0 bases and J shed 7 bases, with 11 bases lying between them. CDR1 and CDR2 (germline): SGHRS, YFSETQ.

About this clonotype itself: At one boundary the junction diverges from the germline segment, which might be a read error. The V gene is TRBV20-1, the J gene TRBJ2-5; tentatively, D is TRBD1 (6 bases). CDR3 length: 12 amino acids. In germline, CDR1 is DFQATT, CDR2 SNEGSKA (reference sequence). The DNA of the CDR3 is TGTAGTGCTAGTACAGGGAAAGAGACCCAGTACTTC. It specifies CSASTGKETQYF.

The CDR3, as DNA: TGTGCCGGTAGTGAAATGTTTGGACTAGGGTCCTACGAGCAGTACTTC. Its protein is CAGSEMFGLGSYEQYF. This rearrangement joins TRBV6-1 to TRBJ2-7; 7 nucleotides agree with TRBD2. Unmatched junction bases numbered 17, after V lost 11 bases and J lost 1 base. This CDR3 is built from 16 residues. CDR1 and CDR2 (germline): MNHNS, SASEGT.

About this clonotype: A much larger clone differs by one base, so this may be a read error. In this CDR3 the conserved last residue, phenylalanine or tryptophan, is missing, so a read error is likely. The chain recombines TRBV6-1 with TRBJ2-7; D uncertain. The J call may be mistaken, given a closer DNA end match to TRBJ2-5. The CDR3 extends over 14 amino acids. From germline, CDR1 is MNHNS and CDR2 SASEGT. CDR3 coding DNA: TGTGCCAGCAGTGGGGTCGGGCTCCAAGAGACCCAGTACTGC. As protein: CASSGVGLQETQYC.

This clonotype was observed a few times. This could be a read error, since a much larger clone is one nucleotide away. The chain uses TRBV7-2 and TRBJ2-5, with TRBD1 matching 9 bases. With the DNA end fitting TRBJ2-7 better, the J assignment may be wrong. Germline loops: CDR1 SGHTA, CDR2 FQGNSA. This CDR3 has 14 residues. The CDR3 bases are TGTGCCAGCAGCAAACAGGGGGCGGGGGACGAGCAGTACTTC. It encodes CASSKQGAGDEQYF.

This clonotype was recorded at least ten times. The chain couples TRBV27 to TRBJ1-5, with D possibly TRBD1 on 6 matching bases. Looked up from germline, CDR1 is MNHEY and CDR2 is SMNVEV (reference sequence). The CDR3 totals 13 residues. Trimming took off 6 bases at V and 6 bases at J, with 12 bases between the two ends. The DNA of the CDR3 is TGTGCCAGCAGGCAGGGGATGGTTCAGCCCCAGCATTTT. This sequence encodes CASRQGMVQPQHF.